This T cell receptor (beta chain) was captured in a study of T cells after yellow fever vaccination. There are 15 residues in the CDR3. The germline V and J ends were trimmed by 0 bases and 4 bases, with 11 bases remaining between them. Per germline, CDR1 SGHNT and CDR2 YYREEE (reference sequence). Findings and limits, study-wide: Among all clonotypes, a small share was observed in both CD4 and CD8 compartments.

Generation of TCR cDNA used 5'RACE template switching (which added a universal primer site and UMIs). TCRdb redid the calling of the 5' RACE reads with MiXCR, one entry per CDR3 protein. The sample lists 250,000 to 300,000 distinct CDR3 sequences, roughly 5% occurring once. This clonotype was observed a few times. Its antigen remains unknown. The sample here was CD4+ T cells sorted from PBMCs, taken on the day of the yellow fever booster vaccination. This TCR derives from a man in his late teens or twenties who received the YFV17D yellow fever vaccine. This sequence joins TRBV5-4 and TRBJ2-1; D is possibly TRBD1 (6 bases). The CDR3 spells CASSLDRQAYNEQFF. DNA of the CDR3: TGTGCCAGCAGCTTGGACAGACAGGCTTACAATGAGCAGTTCTTC.